Here is one T cell receptor beta chain with its context. Per the original data handling: The assay estimated nucleated cells by amplifying reference gene primers. TCRdb's copy holds only in-frame clones and misses some; the assay was immunoSEQ multiplex PCR. That table furnishes V, J and clone size, whereas the DNA furnished D and trimming. The sample holds fewer than 300,000 clones, around 82% seen once. The data are from a study of blood T cell repertoires in COVID-19. Study at large: Sites in the United States, Italy and Spain provided acute and convalescent COVID-19 samples. Sources were T cells, B-cell-depleted T cells, or PBMCs; the material itself was cDNA or gDNA.

Sequencing was carried out using peripheral blood. The receptor's source is an elderly man with acute or convalescent COVID-19.

The CDR3 DNA reads TGTGCCAGCAGCCCCATACAGGGTAGTGGGAACACTGAAGCTTTCTTT. The encoded protein is CASSPIQGSGNTEAFF. The chain combines TRBV5-5 with TRBJ1-1, with TRBD1 as a possible D gene (6 bases). CDR1 SGHKS and CDR2 YYEKEE come from the germline V gene (reference sequence). The CDR3 extends over 16 amino acids. V dropped 4 bases and J dropped 1 base, with 17 bases sitting between them.